The 26 T cell receptor beta chains presented below share a single source sample, sequenced in a study of T cell changes during pregnancy in multiple sclerosis. Measured with immunoSEQ multiplex PCR; TCRdb has only the in-frame clones, and not every one. The sample contains 9,000 to 10,000 clones, 83% of which appear only once. The starting material was CD8+ T cells from peripheral blood mononuclear cells, obtained in the third trimester of pregnancy. The receptor source for this set is a female donor in good health, enrolled as a control in a pregnancy study.

The CDR3 DNA reads TGTGCCTGGAGCTATGGACAGGGGAACACTGAAGCTTTCTTT. As protein: CAWSYGQGNTEAFF. V and J are TRBV30 and TRBJ1-1; 8 bases match TRBD1. This CDR3 has 14 residues. The junction had 4 bases not matched to a gene; V was cut back by 3 bases and J by 1 base. Germline CDR1 and CDR2: GTSNPN and SVGIG (reference sequence).

The V gene is TRBV9, the J gene TRBJ2-1; 9 bases agree with TRBD2. The CDR3 spans 16 residues. CDR1 and CDR2 from the germline V gene are SGDLS and YYNGEE. The V and J ends lost 4 bases and 0 bases, in that order; junction bases with no gene match: 5. CDR3 in amino acids: CASSTRAGGSYNEQFF. The CDR3, as DNA: TGTGCCAGCAGCACTCGAGCGGGAGGCTCCTACAATGAGCAGTTCTTC.

This chain links TRBV4-1 with TRBJ2-1, with D perhaps matching TRBD1 (6 bases). V dropped 0 bases and J dropped 7 bases, with 22 bases sitting between them. Per germline, CDR1 MGHRA and CDR2 YSYEKL. CDR3 length: 18 residues. CDR3 sequence: CASSQEVLGGELLNEQFF. The CDR3 DNA sequence: TGCGCCAGCAGCCAAGAAGTCTTAGGGGGAGAGCTTCTAAATGAGCAGTTCTTC.

This clone was seen only once. This chain links TRBV5-5 with TRBJ2-1; 9 nucleotides align to TRBD1. Germline-derived CDR1 and CDR2 are SGHKS and YYEKEE (reference sequence). The CDR3 sequence is 15 residues long. Trimming removed 5 bases from V and 2 bases from J; junction bases left unmatched: 5. The CDR3 sequence is CASSPRDRAYNEQFF. In DNA, the CDR3 is TGTGCCAGCAGTCCCCGGGACAGGGCCTACAATGAGCAGTTCTTC.

The genes are TRBV4-2 and TRBJ2-7, with a tentative D call TRBD2 (5 bases). The CDR3 covers 15 residues. In germline, CDR1 is LGHNA, CDR2 YNFKEQ. V was clipped by 0 bases and J by 2 bases, with 11 bases between them. For the CDR3, the DNA is TGTGCCAGCAGCCAAGATTTAACGGGGACCTACGAGCAGTACTTC. This codes for CASSQDLTGTYEQYF.

V is TRBV4-3 and J is TRBJ2-3; TRBD2 matches 8 bases. V was pared by 0 bases and J by 4 bases, with 6 bases of the junction left unmatched. CDR1 LGHNA and CDR2 YSLEER come from the germline V gene. The CDR3 loop spans 16 amino acids. The CDR3 region is CASSQDPTSGSDTQYF. The CDR3 DNA reads as TGCGCCAGCAGCCAAGATCCCACTAGCGGCTCAGATACGCAGTATTTT.

V is TRBV15 and J is TRBJ2-1; D is possibly TRBD2 (6 bases). Trimming pared 9 bases from V and 0 bases from J, leaving 24 bases between. Looked up from germline, CDR1 is LNHNV and CDR2 is YYDKDF (reference sequence). This CDR3 is 18 amino acids long. In DNA form, the CDR3 reads TGTGCCACGTCAACTGCCGAGGGACTCCCGAGCTCCTACAATGAGCAGTTCTTC. It codes for CATSTAEGLPSSYNEQFF.

The chain combines TRBV5-6 with TRBJ2-5; the D gene is possibly TRBD1 (6 bases). V lost 0 bases and J lost 5, with 11 bases in between. This CDR3 contains 14 residues. Germline values: CDR1 SGHDT, CDR2 YYEEEE. Here the CDR3 DNA reads TGTGCCAGCAGCTTGGTGGACAGATCGGAGACCCAGTACTTC. Translation gives CASSLVDRSETQYF.

V and J are TRBV6-4 and TRBJ2-1, with TRBD2 as a possible D gene (6 bases). The V gene's germline CDR1 is MRHNA and CDR2 SNTAGT. Trimming took 7 bases from V and 0 from J, leaving 13 bases between them. This CDR3 spans 15 amino acids. The DNA of the CDR3 is TGTGCCAGCAATAGACTAGAGGCCTCCTACAATGAGCAGTTCTTC. Amino acids: CASNRLEASYNEQFF.

The J gene is TRBJ2-7, the V gene TRBV19; D call uncertain. Germline V gene sequence: CDR1 LNHDA, CDR2 SQIVND (reference sequence). Trimming stripped 0 bases from V and 4 bases from J, with 13 bases between. The CDR3 loop spans 15 amino acids. The CDR3, as DNA: TGTGCCAGTAGTATAGACCCATCTAGGCCTTACGAGCAGTACTTC. Translation: CASSIDPSRPYEQYF.

The chain uses TRBV13 and TRBJ2-7; D call uncertain. The CDR3 consists of 15 residues. V was clipped by 5 bases and J by 5 bases, with 19 bases between them. Germline assignment: CDR1 PRHDT and CDR2 FYEKMQ (reference sequence). The CDR3 coding sequence is TGTGCCAGCAGCACTACCCCCCTAGAGGTCCACGAGCAGTACTTC. Encoded protein: CASSTTPLEVHEQYF.

Only a few counts were recorded for this clone. The chain is built from TRBV4-3 and TRBJ1-4; 9 nucleotides align to TRBD1. The ends lost 4 bases at V and 8 bases at J; junction bases unmatched: 8. Germline CDR1 and CDR2: LGHNA and YSLEER. This CDR3 is 15 amino acids long. The CDR3 nucleotides read TGCGCCAGCAGCCCGGGGACAGGGACAGGAGAAAAACTGTTTTTT. Translating it yields CASSPGTGTGEKLFF.

The chain combines TRBV15 with TRBJ2-1; 8 bases line up with TRBD1. The germline V gene has CDR1 LNHNV and CDR2 YYDKDF (reference sequence). The CDR3 has 16 amino acids. V lost 2 bases, J lost 6 bases, and 9 bases stayed unmatched. CDR3: CATSRLRGQGVNEQFF. In DNA, the CDR3 is TGTGCCACCAGCAGACTCCGAGGACAGGGAGTCAATGAGCAGTTCTTC.

The gene calls are TRBV7-3 and TRBJ2-5, with D possibly matching TRBD2 (6 bases). In germline, CDR1 is SGHTA, CDR2 FQGTGA. CDR3 length equals 15 residues. The V gene lost 4 bases and the J gene lost 5 bases, with 17 bases spanning the gap. CDR3 in amino acids: CASSSSGGPGETQYF. The CDR3 region has the DNA TGTGCCAGCAGCTCCTCCGGGGGACCTGGGGAGACCCAGTACTTC.

Notes on this clone: The sample carries other DNA sequences with the same CDR3. The V call is TRBV6-4, the J call TRBJ2-3, with TRBD2 matching 11 bases. This CDR3 has 15 amino acids. Trimming removed 3 bases from V and 6 bases from J; junction bases left unmatched: 5. Germline-derived CDR1 and CDR2 are MRHNA and SNTAGT. The CDR3 loop is CASSDSGGAADTQYF. The DNA for the CDR3 is TGTGCCAGCAGTGATAGCGGGGGGGCCGCGGATACGCAGTATTTT.

This clone occurred a few times. This rearrangement joins TRBV6-1 to TRBJ2-6; 8 nucleotides match TRBD1. The CDR3 runs 15 residues. Germline V CDR1 and CDR2: MNHNS, SASEGT. Germline trimming cut 6 bases from V and 3 bases from J; bases unmatched to any gene: 4. The DNA for the CDR3 is TGTGCCAGCAGCGAACAGGGGGATGGGGCCAACGTCCTGACTTTC. Its translation: CASSEQGDGANVLTF.

The V and J genes are TRBV23-1 and TRBJ2-1; TRBD2 is a possible D gene (6 bases). TRBV23-1 is identified as an open reading frame with a role that is uncertain. The length of the CDR3 is 20 residues. Trimming removed 0 bases at V and 1 base at J, with 22 bases between. CDR3 in amino acids: CASSQSGVGRGKRSYNEQFF. CDR3 DNA: TGCGCCAGCAGTCAATCGGGAGTGGGGCGCGGGAAGCGTTCCTACAATGAGCAGTTCTTC.

This clone is a singleton in its sample. V usage is TRBV7-3 and J usage is TRBJ2-7; TRBD2 matches 7 bases. Germline V gene lookup returns CDR1 SGHTA and CDR2 FQGTGA. The V and J ends lost 0 bases and 2 bases, in that order; junction bases with no gene match: 4. The CDR3 has 15 amino acids. The DNA for the CDR3 is TGTGCCAGCAGCTTAACGGGAGGGACCACCTACGAGCAGTACTTC. Amino acid sequence: CASSLTGGTTYEQYF.

The sample holds one count of this clone. V is TRBV2 and J is TRBJ2-1, with 8 positions matching TRBD2. The CDR3 is 14 amino acids. Germline lookup yields CDR1 SNHLY and CDR2 FYNNEI. The V gene end was trimmed by 10 bases and the J gene end by 2 bases; junction bases not matched to a gene: 7. Here the CDR3 reads CAISGGEAYNEQFF. The DNA for the CDR3 is TGTGCCATATCGGGAGGGGAAGCCTACAATGAGCAGTTCTTC.

This clone appeared once. The gene calls are TRBV4-1 and TRBJ2-5, with TRBD2 matching over 8 bases. This CDR3 region has 14 residues. J gave up 5 bases and V 4 bases, and 6 bases lay outside the gene matches. Germline V gene sequence: CDR1 MGHRA, CDR2 YSYEKL. Here the CDR3 reads CASSLGGARETQYF. CDR3 in DNA: TGCGCCAGCAGCCTCGGGGGGGCCCGGGAGACCCAGTACTTC.

V usage is TRBV27 and J usage is TRBJ2-5, with D unresolved. CDR3 length: 14 residues. Germline lookup yields CDR1 MNHEY and CDR2 SMNVEV (reference sequence). V lost 6 bases, J lost 5 bases, and 16 bases lay in between. The CDR3 DNA follows: TGTGCCAGCAGCCCGACCCAGTCCGGGGAGACCCAGTACTTC. Translating gives CASSPTQSGETQYF.

The chain is built from TRBV27 and TRBJ1-2; D unclear. Per the germline V gene, CDR1 is MNHEY and CDR2 is SMNVEV (reference sequence). Trimming took off 4 bases at V and 4 bases at J, with 10 bases between the two ends. The CDR3 is 13 residues long. The CDR3 DNA sequence: TGTGCCAGCAGTTCCGGCGGTTTCTATGGCTACACCTTC. This codes for CASSSGGFYGYTF.

The chain carries TRBV6-4 and TRBJ2-1; the match to TRBD2 covers 9 bases. The germline gives CDR1 MRHNA, CDR2 SNTAGT. The CDR3 is 16 amino acids. J was trimmed by 2 bases and V by 0 bases; bases with no gene match: 2. CDR3 bases: TGTGCCAGCAGTGACTCTGGCGGGGGGGCCTACAATGAGCAGTTCTTC. Its translation is CASSDSGGGAYNEQFF.

The gene calls are TRBV11-2 and TRBJ1-1; 7 bases are shared with TRBD1. Germline CDR1 SGHAT, CDR2 FQNNGV. The CDR3 spans 15 residues. V shed 1 base and J 11 bases; nucleotides not matched to a gene: 13. The CDR3 bases are TGTGCCAGCAGCTTAGGTACAGGGGAAGCACGGGGTGCTTTCTTT. This sequence encodes CASSLGTGEARGAFF.

The chain recombines TRBV6-4 with TRBJ2-1; 7 bases are shared with TRBD2. From germline, CDR1 is MRHNA and CDR2 SNTAGT. The V gene end was trimmed by 2 bases and the J gene end by 9 bases; junction bases not matched to a gene: 7. CDR3 length: 14 residues. In DNA, the CDR3 is TGTGCCAGCAGTGACGGGGGGGAGAACGGTGAGCAGTTCTTC. Protein product: CASSDGGENGEQFF.

The chain combines TRBV28 with TRBJ2-7, with a tentative D call TRBD1 (6 bases). Germline CDR1 is MDHEN and CDR2 is SYDVKM. There are 15 residues in the CDR3. The ends were cut back, 6 bases at V and 0 bases at J, with 15 bases in the middle. In nucleotides, the CDR3 is TGTGCCAGCAGCGAAGGGGGTACAAGCTCCTACGAGCAGTACTTC. It specifies CASSEGGTSSYEQYF.